The clone carrying this T cell receptor (beta chain) came up many times. Its antigen remains unidentified. The CDR3 has 11 amino acids. Between the trimmed V and J ends, which lost 0 bases and 8 bases, there was a span of 4 bases. Germline values: CDR1 LGHDT, CDR2 YNNKEL (reference sequence). The investigators amplified TCR beta CDR3 regions from RNA transcripts. The TCR CDR3 first-round RT-PCR relied on the HTBI primer set. MiXCR was run by TCRdb on the multiplex PCR reads, yielding one entry per CDR3 protein. The sample includes roughly 110,000 distinct CDR3 sequences, roughly 15% of them seen just once. This specimen comes from a study of T cells in Graves' hyperthyroidism and ophthalmopathy. Across the study: At the time of initial diagnosis and before any treatment, peripheral blood was collected. Study-wide results and limits: Ophthalmopathy and stable hyperthyroidism were separated by a 13 V-J model. For ophthalmopathy, model prediction preceded onset by a median 6.5 months.

The receptor was derived from a woman between 45 and 65 years old with Graves' hyperthyroidism. This chain uses TRBV3-1 with TRBJ1-2, with D unclear. The sample taken for sequencing was blood. The CDR3 protein is CASSQESGYTF. The CDR3 DNA reads as TGTGCCAGCAGCCAAGAGTCCGGCTACACCTTC.